The present T cell receptor (beta chain) was sequenced within a study of cytomegalovirus exposure and HLA in healthy donors (TCRdb year 2017). Turning to the overall study: In an earlier analysis of some 610 of the donors, 276 Gb of sequence data and 95 million to 130 million unique TCR beta sequences from 180 million or so T cells were reported. Roughly 300 gigabases of sequencing data and 91 million or so unique TCR sequences made up an early release that covered roughly 670 HLA-typed donors. Among the roughly 400 genotyped donors, around 81% belonged to the genetic ancestry cluster associated with self-reported Caucasian donors. The study was designed to test whether signatures of past pathogen exposure could be identified by cataloging public T cell receptors. The study used immunosequencing to profile the T cell repertoires of approximately 690 subjects and linked those repertoires to cytomegalovirus serostatus. In addition to the first cohort of around 670 subjects, a separate validation cohort of 130 or so different subjects was used. To predict cytomegalovirus infection status, the study combined high-throughput TCR immunosequencing, statistical association of individual TCRs with disease status, and machine learning. To study patterns of TCR occurrence, a later analysis re-analyzed previously published TCR beta repertoires from 666 donors and added high-resolution HLA genotyping. In the later analysis, no new phenotypic data were used to find candidate immune exposures; instead, reliance was placed on TCR beta sequences and their occurrence across donors. An earlier analysis of 587 of the donors used high-throughput TCR beta sequencing to judge whether each TCR beta V gene segment behaved as functional or pseudogenic. Donor age, sex, ethnicity and CMV serostatus were compiled together with the repertoire data. A later genetic analysis used genome-wide SNP genotypes for about 55% of the 666 donors, treating that subset as a discovery cohort. All discovery cohort repertoires had been generated on a single sequencing platform. HLA typing covered class I and class II loci at four-digit resolution. Typing coverage differed by locus: A, B, C, DRB1 and DQB1 were typed in about 620-640 donors, DQA1 in 500 to 550, DPA1 in nearly 610, and DPB1 in around 490. Four to six DR-DQ haplotypes were handled as single units for association and clustering, since linkage in the cohort was strong. Among some 400 genotyped donors of the cohort, an average of roughly 230,000 unique TCR beta nucleotide sequences was sequenced per donor, of which about 18% were non-productive. The investigation overall reported the following: In a later analysis, several top co-occurrence clusters were reported to appear linked to parvovirus B19, influenza, CMV and Epstein-Barr virus. Some 16 rarely observed V segments, including chromosome 9 orphons, were excluded from the earlier analysis of approximately 600 of the donors because counts were too low. Because HLA typing was unavailable for some donors at each locus, only the typed subset was used in association tests. A further reported finding was that TCR beta sequences accurately predicted the HLA-A and HLA-B alleles for most subjects in the first cohort. A cluster of highly shared sequence variants was judged likely to be a technical artifact of the sequencing pipeline. Most CMV-associated TCR beta chains appeared to be HLA-restricted in a later analysis, and the HLA associations seemed to be driven largely by CMV exposure. A later analysis associated about 18,000 TCR beta sequences with specific HLA alleles at a false discovery rate of 0.05. In a later analysis, TCR association rates were found to vary across HLA loci, with the most associated TCRs seen for DRB1 alleles and the fewest for HLA-C alleles. In both the original and validation cohorts, the classifier was reported to diagnose cytomegalovirus status with high specificity and sensitivity. The study listed 164 TCR beta chains as associated with cytomegalovirus. The only immune exposure information available for the cohort was CMV serostatus. Assigning TCR associations to individual alleles was difficult when HLA alleles, especially DR and DQ, strongly co-occurred. The authors suggested that the approach could potentially be extended to other disease states and immunological phenotypes. In a later genetic analysis, fewer N-insertions in productive TCRs were reported among donors in an Asian-associated ancestry cluster than the approximately 710-donor mean. Linkage disequilibrium might explain the correlated functional status among segregating V segments, but an unknown experimental factor could not be excluded. A later analysis found that HLA-associated TCR beta chains were more clonally expanded and had lower generation probabilities than equally common non-associated chains. While some public TCRs were present in many individuals, most TCR sequences turned up only very rarely across donors. Broadly in line with IMGT annotations, most TCR beta V segments showed up in productive rearrangements about 90% or about 30% of the time in an earlier analysis of under 700 of the donors. Some IMGT-functional V segments, including TRBV6-2 and TRBV6-3, could not be distinguished by the 87-base-pair reads and were therefore excluded. This cohort had only TCR beta chains sequenced, and the lack of alpha or paired-chain data limited which features could be detected. A later genetic analysis associated a missense DCLRE1C variant with V-gene and J-gene trimming of TCR beta chains, and an independent cohort replicated the association. Roughly uniform sequencing depth across donors was assumed in presence/absence analyses, although this assumption may not hold. In vitro tests confirmed that a few of the cytomegalovirus-associated TCR beta chains recognize cytomegalovirus antigens.

Library preparation was by the immunoSEQ multiplex PCR assay. For the multiplex PCR, a mixture combining 60 forward primers for TCR Vbeta segments and 13 reverse primers for TCR Jbeta segments was used. A multiplex PCR assay on genomic DNA amplified the CDR3 region of rearranged TCR beta genes. Amplified TCR beta libraries were sequenced as 87-base-pair reads on the Illumina HiSeq System. Regarding the original processing steps: A later analysis tallied roughly 78 million unique TCR beta chains across the 700 or so repertoires, and some 10 million of those chains were shared by two or more donors. Raw reads were error-corrected and collapsed into unique sequences with a nearest-neighbor algorithm that merged closely related sequences to remove PCR and sequencing errors. CDR3 sequences were aligned to IMGT reference sequences to assign V, D and J gene segments. For a sequence to be retained, at least a six-nucleotide match to both a V gene segment and a J gene segment was required. A rearrangement counted as productive if the CDR3 had no stop codons and remained in frame with V and J, and every other rearrangement counted as non-productive. CDR3 was defined by IMGT convention, running from the second conserved V-encoded cysteine to the conserved J-encoded phenylalanine. Sequences without an unambiguous match to a single V gene segment were excluded from the earlier analysis of over 500 of the donors. In an earlier analysis of 500 to 750 of the donors, V segments were called functional above 56.7% productive rearrangements and were called segregating when the between-donor standard deviation exceeded 5%. A statistical classification framework was built for diagnosing cytomegalovirus status from the catalog of TCR beta chain sequences. In a later analysis, TCR nucleotide sequences were compared against IMGT/GENE-DB human TR gene sequences so that V and J genes could be assigned. The TCRdist pipeline was used in a later analysis to assign CDR3 sequences and most-parsimonious VDJ recombination scenarios. In a later analysis, every TCR beta chain was defined by the combination of its CDR3 amino acid sequence and its V-gene family, and reads without a unique V-gene family were dropped. In a later analysis, around 650 highly shared, low-generation-probability nucleotide sequences were removed to address suspected cross-contamination and a sequencing artifact. For each public chain, a later analysis derived a clonal expansion index from normalized ranks of inferred template counts within each repertoire. Generation probabilities in a later analysis came from a VDJ recombination model fitted to out-of-frame rearrangements, and those results were checked against IGoR. A later analysis scored TCR-TCR, TCR-HLA and TCR-CMV co-occurrence with hypergeometric tests, applying a repertoire-size bias correction to TCR pairs. False discovery rates were estimated in a later analysis by permuting HLA or CMV assignments 20 times. In a later analysis, co-occurring TCRs were grouped using DBSCAN, with TCRdist sequence similarity added in when clustering inside HLA-allele-positive subsets. Repertoires with fewer than 30,000 or more than 120,000 public chains, plus five repertoires with anomalous nucleotide sharing, were excluded from co-occurrence clustering. The clones in this table, taken by TCRdb from immuneACCESS, are in-frame only. Not every clone is retained; where verified, under half of the shortfall comes from an unresolved V gene, and the cause of the rest is unknown. Clonal size and the V and J genes are those of that table, whereas D and trimming came from the DNA. For this sample the table gives 90,000 to 150,000 clones, of which over 65% were detected only once. Of the sample, less than 3.5% is held by the ten largest clones.

From the cysteine up to the phenylalanine, the CDR3 has a length of 16 residues. The retained sequence is limited to the CDR3, 48 bases, with the frame set at the first base. According to the germline V gene, CDR1 reads SGHTA and CDR2 reads FQGNSA. Compared with germline, V lacks 11 bases and J lacks 7 bases; bases without a gene match: 22. In total, just over 650 healthy bone marrow donors made up the cohort. At the time of sampling, every cohort member was nominally healthy, though immune exposures that went unrecorded were likely present. The donor tested CMV seronegative and was one of the 352 seronegative cohort members. Each donor provided a peripheral blood sample, and peripheral blood mononuclear cells were used for TCR beta sequencing. Genomic DNA extraction from the blood cell samples was performed with the Qiagen DNeasy Blood Extraction Kit. Concerning this clone: Its antigen is not yet known. No base-level quality is on record; no much larger clone is a single base apart.

Sequences were obtained from PBMCs. The source is a female donor in good health and CMV-seronegative. Recombination joined TRBV7-2 with TRBJ2-7; TRBD2 fits 8 bases in the junction. The CDR3 reads CASLYLSGAPNGEQYF. The DNA reads TGTGCCTCACTCTATCTTAGCGGGGCCCCTAATGGGGAGCAGTACTTC.